The clone carrying this TCR beta chain was counted only a few times. One heparinised blood draw, averaging roughly 0.11 L, came from each donor. Looked up from germline, CDR1 is LNHDA and CDR2 is SQIVND (reference sequence). The CDR3 is 15 amino acids. Trimming removed 0 bases at V and 4 bases at J, with 10 bases between. All of the isolated RNA was reverse transcribed, so expressed TCRB transcripts were sequenced. TCRdb keeps only in-frame clones here, not all; method: immunoSEQ multiplex PCR. The profile shows 900,000 or so clones, around a sixth of them singletons. This entry is derived from a study of beta chain features in type 1 diabetes.

J is TRBJ1-5 and V is TRBV19; D ambiguous. Sequencing was carried out using naive CD4+ T cells from blood. The source of this sequence is a woman aged 18-29 years in good health. The CDR3 DNA follows: TGTGCCAGTAGTATAGATCTGATTAGGAATCAGCCCCAGCATTTT. This translates into CASSIDLIRNQPQHF.